This TCR beta chain was identified during a study of Ad26.COV2.S vaccination and SARS-CoV-2 variants. Study context: Donor participated within the Ad26.COV2.S arm of the COV1001 trial.

Germline CDR1 is SGHVS and CDR2 is FNYEAQ. CDR3 length equals 17 residues. Between the trimmed V and J ends, which lost 0 bases and 0 bases, there was a span of 13 bases. Treatment described: some 19 received Ad26.COV2.S at low or high dose, single or two shots; 5 received placebo; per-sample allocation not given. The investigators took samples on day 63 after the first vaccine or placebo injection. Clones were sequenced by immunoSEQ multiplex PCR, and TCRdb holds only the in-frame ones, with some missing. Of around 350,000 clones in the sample, around 83% were seen once. This clonotype was sampled from a person between 18 and 65 years old who received the Ad26.COV2.S COVID-19 vaccine or a placebo. This sequence joins TRBV7-6 and TRBJ2-3; weak D call: TRBD1 (5 bases). Sample: peripheral blood, taken in a trial of Ad26.COV2.S vaccine versus placebo. The CDR3 spells CASSLARTRPSTDTQYF. The CDR3 DNA is TGTGCCAGCAGCTTAGCGCGGACAAGGCCTAGCACAGATACGCAGTATTTT.